A selection of T cell receptor beta chains follows, all from one sample in a study of shared clonotypes between healthy human individuals. Some clones are missing from TCRdb's copy, which holds only in-frame ones; the method was immunoSEQ multiplex PCR. The data hold roughly 760,000 clones, with around 67% observed a single time. Sample: memory CD4+ T cells sorted from blood. The source of these receptors is a woman younger than 45 in good health. The CDR3 runs from the conserved cysteine through the conserved F or W. The D gene is left open where the match is weak. The listing skips clone size in some rows; elsewhere it reads once, few, many or a size class.

d_call,clone_size,j_call,v_call,cdr3_aa,cdr3_nt
TRBD1,NA,TRBJ2-2,TRBV13,CASRLKQGPGELFF,TGTGCCAGCAGGCTAAAACAGGGGCCCGGGGAGCTGTTTTTT
TRBD1,NA,TRBJ1-5,TRBV19,CAISKQGNQPQHF,TGTGCCATCTCAAAACAGGGGAATCAGCCCCAGCATTTT
TRBD2,NA,TRBJ2-1,TRBV7-2,CASSLAYRTSGIHIGSYNEQFF,TGTGCCAGCAGCTTAGCCTATCGGACTAGCGGGATCCATATCGGCTCCTACAATGAGCAGTTCTTC
NA,NA,TRBJ2-1,TRBV15,CATSRGLDNEQFF,TGTGCCACCAGCAGGGGTTTAGACAATGAGCAGTTCTTC
NA,NA,TRBJ2-2,TRBV5-6,CASSPNLKNFRTGELFF,TGTGCCAGCAGCCCAAACTTAAAAAACTTTAGAACCGGGGAGCTGTTTTTT
TRBD2,NA,TRBJ2-7,TRBV28,CASTLAGGSYEQYF,TGTGCCAGCACCCTAGCGGGCGGGTCCTACGAGCAGTACTTC
TRBD1,few,TRBJ1-2,TRBV6-6,CASRNKGADNYGYTF,TGTGCCAGCAGGAACAAGGGGGCGGATAACTATGGCTACACCTTC
NA,NA,TRBJ2-1,TRBV14,CASSQTTYNEQFF,TGTGCCAGCAGCCAGACTACCTACAATGAGCAGTTCTTC
NA,NA,TRBJ2-2,TRBV7-9,CASPSGTKNAGELFF,TGTGCCAGCCCCTCCGGGACCAAGAACGCCGGGGAGCTGTTTTTT
NA,few,TRBJ1-2,TRBV19,CASSYSYGYTF,TGTGCCAGTAGTTATAGCTATGGCTACACCTTC
NA,NA,TRBJ2-1,TRBV5-1,CASSSHYRNEQFF,TGCGCCAGCAGCTCCCATTATCGGAATGAGCAGTTCTTC
NA,few,TRBJ2-5,TRBV2,CASSELDIQETQYF,TGTGCCAGCAGTGAGTTAGATATCCAAGAGACCCAGTACTTC
TRBD1,NA,TRBJ2-7,TRBV25-1,CASSRTEDRGYALEQYF,TGTGCCAGCAGTAGGACGGAAGACAGGGGGTATGCACTCGAGCAGTACTTC
TRBD1,NA,TRBJ1-2,TRBV19,CASSIRGPALYGYTF,TGTGCCAGTAGTATAAGGGGGCCGGCCCTCTATGGCTACACCTTC
NA,NA,TRBJ2-2,TRBV5-1,CASSPGRVPGELFF,TGCGCCAGCAGCCCCGGACGGGTTCCCGGGGAGCTGTTTTTT
NA,NA,TRBJ2-3,TRBV4-1,CASSQAPVGADTQYF,TGCGCCAGCAGCCAAGCCCCCGTCGGGGCAGATACGCAGTATTTT
NA,NA,TRBJ2-4,TRBV11-2,CASSPRLDAAKNIQYF,TGTGCCAGCAGCCCCAGACTAGACGCGGCCAAAAACATTCAGTACTTC
NA,NA,TRBJ1-1,TRBV11-2,CASSSQRDTEAFF,TGTGCCAGCAGCAGCCAGAGGGACACTGAAGCTTTCTTT
TRBD1,NA,TRBJ1-2,TRBV28,CASSQGAHYGYTF,TGTGCCAGCAGCCAGGGGGCTCACTATGGCTACACCTTC
NA,NA,TRBJ1-2,TRBV10-1,CASSLDRDYGYTF,TGCGCCAGCAGTCTGGATCGCGACTATGGCTACACCTTC
NA,NA,TRBJ2-7,TRBV6-6,CASSLYSAGEQYF,TGTGCCAGCAGTCTGTACTCGGCGGGGGAGCAGTACTTC
NA,NA,TRBJ2-5,TRBV18,CASSSGNAGTQYF,TGTGCCAGCTCATCGGGAAACGCCGGGACCCAGTACTTC
NA,NA,TRBJ2-1,TRBV5-1,CASSFGLVMYNEQFF,TGCGCCAGCAGCTTCGGGCTAGTCATGTACAATGAGCAGTTCTTC
NA,NA,TRBJ2-5,TRBV10-3,CAISEAQGRGETQYF,TGTGCCATCAGTGAAGCCCAGGGGCGGGGAGAGACCCAGTACTTC
TRBD2,NA,TRBJ2-4,TRBV28,CAWGPSGSRKNIQYF,TGTGCCTGGGGCCCCAGCGGGAGTCGCAAAAACATTCAGTACTTC
NA,NA,TRBJ1-1,TRBV7-9,CASSLQGNTEAFF,TGTGCCAGCAGCCTTCAGGGGAACACTGAAGCTTTCTTT
TRBD2,once,TRBJ2-3,TRBV28,CASSHLGRSSGRTDTQYF,TGTGCCAGCAGTCACTTAGGTCGTTCGAGCGGGAGAACAGATACGCAGTATTTT
NA,NA,TRBJ2-1,TRBV7-2,CASSLIVVTYNEQFF,TGTGCCAGCAGCTTAATAGTTGTGACCTACAATGAGCAGTTCTTC
NA,NA,TRBJ2-1,TRBV7-3,CASSSGQSNEQFF,TGTGCCAGCAGCTCAGGACAGAGCAATGAGCAGTTCTTC
TRBD2,NA,TRBJ2-2,TRBV30,CAPPVLAGGGGELFF,TGTGCTCCCCCCGTGCTAGCGGGAGGGGGCGGGGAGCTGTTTTTT
TRBD1,few,TRBJ2-3,TRBV5-1,CASSLGQGGSTDTQYF,TGCGCCAGCAGCTTGGGACAGGGGGGTAGCACAGATACGCAGTATTTT
NA,NA,TRBJ1-4,TRBV7-8,CASSLRTDGKLFF,TGTGCCAGCAGCTTGCGGACAGATGGAAAACTGTTTTTT
TRBD1,NA,TRBJ1-1,TRBV29-1,CSVTGQGARNTEAFF,TGCAGCGTTACAGGACAGGGGGCACGGAACACTGAAGCTTTCTTT
NA,few,TRBJ2-5,TRBV27,CASSFGVGQQETQYF,TGTGCCAGCAGTTTCGGAGTAGGACAACAAGAGACCCAGTACTTC
NA,NA,TRBJ2-3,TRBV7-5,CVRSVPVSTDTQYF,TGTGTCAGAAGTGTTCCGGTCAGCACAGATACGCAGTATTTT
NA,NA,TRBJ1-1,TRBV6-1,CASSGADEAFF,TGTGCCAGCAGTGGGGCGGATGAAGCTTTCTTT
NA,NA,TRBJ2-1,TRBV11-3,CASSLQGSVNEQFF,TGTGCCAGCAGCTTGCAGGGGTCGGTAAATGAGCAGTTCTTC
NA,NA,TRBJ2-7,TRBV18,CASSPLQPSGASYEQYF,TGTGCCAGCTCACCACTTCAGCCGAGCGGAGCTTCCTACGAGCAGTACTTC
NA,NA,TRBJ2-7,TRBV19,CASSFQRGANEQYF,TGTGCCAGTAGTTTCCAGAGGGGGGCCAACGAGCAGTACTTC
TRBD2,NA,TRBJ2-1,TRBV5-1,CASRPPGLAGLSSYNEQFF,TGCGCCAGCAGACCACCGGGACTAGCGGGTTTAAGCTCCTACAATGAGCAGTTCTTC
NA,few,TRBJ2-3,TRBV19,CASKKADRTDTQYF,TGTGCCAGTAAGAAGGCGGATCGCACAGATACGCAGTATTTT
NA,few,TRBJ2-2,TRBV6-4,CASSDQDTGELFF,TGTGCCAGCAGTGACCAAGACACCGGGGAGCTGTTTTTT
NA,NA,TRBJ2-3,TRBV21-1,CASSKDGLAGWALGTDTQYF,NA
TRBD2,NA,TRBJ2-1,TRBV12-5,CASVAGEAYNEQFF,TGTGCTAGTGTCGCGGGAGAGGCGTACAATGAGCAGTTCTTC
TRBD2,NA,TRBJ2-5,TRBV9,CASSTGPGPSGRLLGETQYF,TGTGCCAGCAGCACGGGACCCGGGCCTAGCGGGAGGTTATTGGGAGAGACCCAGTACTTC